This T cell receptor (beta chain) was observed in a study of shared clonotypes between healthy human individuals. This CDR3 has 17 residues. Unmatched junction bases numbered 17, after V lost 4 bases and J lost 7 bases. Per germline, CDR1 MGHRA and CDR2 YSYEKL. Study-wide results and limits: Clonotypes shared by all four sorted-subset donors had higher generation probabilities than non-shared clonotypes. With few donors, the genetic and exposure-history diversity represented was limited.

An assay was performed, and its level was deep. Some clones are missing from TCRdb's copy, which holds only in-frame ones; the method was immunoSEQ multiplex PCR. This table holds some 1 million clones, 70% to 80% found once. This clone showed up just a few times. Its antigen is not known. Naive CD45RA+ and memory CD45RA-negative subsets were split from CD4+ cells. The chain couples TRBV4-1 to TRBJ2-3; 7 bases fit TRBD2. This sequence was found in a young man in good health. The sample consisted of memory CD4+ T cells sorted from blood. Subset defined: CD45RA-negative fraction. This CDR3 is CASSRFGAGEALNTQYF. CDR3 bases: TGCGCCAGCAGCCGCTTCGGGGCGGGGGAGGCGCTGAATACGCAGTATTTT.